This TCR beta chain is drawn from a study of blood T cell repertoires in COVID-19. Study as a whole: Whether acute or convalescent, the COVID-19 samples came from the United States, Italy and Spain.

The V gene end was trimmed by 4 bases and the J gene end by 1 base; junction bases not matched to a gene: 12. The CDR3 is 19 amino acids. Germline assignment: CDR1 SGHRS and CDR2 YFSETQ. Profiling relied on immunoSEQ multiplex PCR, and the TCRdb table lists in-frame clones only, not all of them. In the table there are under 350,000 clones, around 85% of which are singletons. The V call is TRBV5-1, the J call TRBJ2-6; 9 bases line up with TRBD1. This clonotype was obtained from a middle-aged woman with acute COVID-19. The sequencing sample was made of PBMCs or T cells enriched from blood (not recorded which). CDR3 residues: CASSRKAGQGDSGANVLTF. DNA of the CDR3: TGCGCCAGCAGCCGGAAAGCGGGACAGGGCGATTCTGGGGCCAACGTCCTGACTTTC.